This T cell receptor (beta chain) was recovered during a study of CD8 T cells in Susac syndrome. V was clipped by 4 bases and J by 0 bases, with 14 bases between them. Per the germline V gene, CDR1 is SGHDT and CDR2 is YYEEEE. The CDR3 totals 16 residues. Sequencing of TCR beta covered CD8+ and CD4+ T cells obtained from blood. Reverse transcription of roughly 0.45 to 1 ug RNA was performed with random hexamers. TCRdb re-derived calls from the immunoSEQ multiplex PCR reads in MiXCR, one entry per CDR3 protein. The sample records about 200,000 distinct CDR3 sequences, over 75% being singletons. Sequencing was done on a sample of CD4+ T cells from PBMCs. The chain joins TRBV5-6 to TRBJ1-3; D unclear. The clonotype originates from a human donor with Susac syndrome. The CDR3 reads CASSRVWESSGNTIYF. DNA of the CDR3: TGTGCCAGCAGCCGAGTGTGGGAGAGCTCTGGAAACACCATATATTTT.